The T cell receptor beta chain under discussion was sequenced for a study of blood T cell repertoires in COVID-19 (TCRdb year 2020). About the study as a whole: Samples from collaborators originated in the United States, Italy and Spain and spanned both the acute and convalescent phases of COVID-19. The repertoires were released in a freely available public database meant as a resource for research on the immune response to SARS-CoV-2. Samples were obtained from the ongoing ImmuneRACE study (first 160 participants) and from 1,254 subjects provided by 6 global collaborators. The material from the prospective study consisted of cDNA or gDNA derived from T cells, B-cell-depleted T cells, or PBMCs. The sample metadata nearly always contained a de-identified subject ID, COVID-19 status, age in years and sex. The dataset comprised deeply sampled blood TCRbeta repertoires from subjects exposed to, actively infected with, or recovered from COVID-19. Where available, HLA class I and class II types were obtained from metadata supplied by the sample provider rather than from assay-based typing.

With regard to this clone: The specificity of this receptor is unknown. No per-base quality is available; no much larger clone lies one base away.

Enrolling through a virtual design, the prospective study's participants ranged in age from roughly 18 to 89 years and lived across roughly 24 United States geographic areas. To assign participants to cohorts, the prospective study relied on clinical history that participants themselves reported in a screening survey and a study questionnaire. ImmuneRACE Cohort 3 recovered participants were defined by two consecutive negative NP/OP PCR tests, healthcare professional clearance, or symptom resolution. Mobile phlebotomists in the prospective study collected whole blood, serum and a nasopharyngeal or oropharyngeal swab from every participant. Over a roughly 2-month period, participants in the prospective study had the option of providing additional blood draws and questionnaires. Before DNA extraction, blood samples from the prospective study were shipped at room temperature or frozen. The immunoSEQ Assay, a bias-controlled multiplex PCR, was used to amplify TCRbeta CDR3 regions from genomic DNA. The authors' analysis ran thus. The number of nucleated cells in each sample was estimated from the amplification of reference gene primers within the assay. Sequence reads were collapsed and filtered to measure the absolute abundance of every unique TCRbeta CDR3 rearrangement. Productive Simpson clonality was computed per sample as the square root of Simpson's diversity index over productive rearrangements. TCRdb obtained this table from immuneACCESS and retained in-frame rearrangements with V and J assigned. These tables miss some clones; where compared with another copy, unresolved V genes account for less than half of the shortfall, and the remainder is unexplained. V and J calls and clone size come straight from that table; D and trimming were deduced from the DNA. A total of 300,000 to 350,000 clones appear in this sample, 80% to 90% of them only once. The top ten hold under 2.5% of the sample.

Study-wide findings and limitations: The amount of clinical and demographic metadata varied by source and participant and was provided uncurated.

CDR1 SEHNR and CDR2 FQNEAQ are derived from the germline V gene (reference sequence). From cysteine to phenylalanine, the CDR3 is 13 amino acids long. The DNA shown is the 39-base CDR3, in frame from base 1. A distance of 11 bases separates the germline ends of V and J, which lose 5 bases and 5 bases respectively. The sequence was collected from a man in his thirties or forties who had recovered from COVID-19. The sequenced sample consisted of PBMCs or T cells enriched from blood (not recorded which). The sequence links TRBV7-9 to TRBJ2-3, and the D gene may be TRBD1, 6 bases matching. The encoded CDR3 is CASSLVGGDTQYF. The DNA sequence is as follows: TGTGCCAGCAGCCTGGTAGGGGGAGATACGCAGTATTTT.